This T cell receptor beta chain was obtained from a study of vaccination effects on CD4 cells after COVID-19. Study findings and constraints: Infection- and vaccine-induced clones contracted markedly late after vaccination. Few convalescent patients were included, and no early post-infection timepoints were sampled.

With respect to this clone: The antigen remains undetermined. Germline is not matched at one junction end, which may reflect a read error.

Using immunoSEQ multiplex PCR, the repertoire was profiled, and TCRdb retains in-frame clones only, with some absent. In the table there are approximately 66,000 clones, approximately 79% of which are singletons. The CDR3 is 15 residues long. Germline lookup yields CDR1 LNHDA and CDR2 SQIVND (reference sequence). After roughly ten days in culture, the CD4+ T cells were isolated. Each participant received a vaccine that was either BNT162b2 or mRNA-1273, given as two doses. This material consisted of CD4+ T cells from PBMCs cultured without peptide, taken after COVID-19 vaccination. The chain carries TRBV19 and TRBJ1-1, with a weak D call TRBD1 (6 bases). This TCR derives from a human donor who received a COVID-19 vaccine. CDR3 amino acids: CASSGFDRRNAEAFF. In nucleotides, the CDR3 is TGTGCCAGTAGTGGGTTTGACAGGAGGAACGCTGAAGCTTTCTTT.